This TCR beta chain comes out of a study of T cell responses to AZD1222 COVID-19 vaccine. Study-level findings and limits: Baseline serostatus was positive in only six or seven AZD1222 recipients. CD4 TCRs covered the whole spike, strongest at regions 160-218 and 743-854.

Here immunoSEQ multiplex PCR was the method, and the copy in TCRdb shows in-frame clones only, minus some. Here the sample spans roughly 100,000 clones, approximately 90% being singletons. Details on this clone: Antigen: not known.

The TCR was taken from an adult in good health. The sequencing here drew on peripheral blood, taken on day 0 of AZD1222 vaccination.

CDR3 DNA: TGTGCCAGCAGCTTAGATACACGGGGGCACGGGGAGCTGTTTTTT. It specifies CASSLDTRGHGELFF. This chain links TRBV7-8 with TRBJ2-2; D tentatively reads TRBD1 or TRBD2 (6 bases each). The CDR3 totals 15 residues. Per the germline V gene, CDR1 is SGHVS and CDR2 is FQNEAQ. The V and J ends lost 1 base and 7 bases respectively, with 13 bases between them.